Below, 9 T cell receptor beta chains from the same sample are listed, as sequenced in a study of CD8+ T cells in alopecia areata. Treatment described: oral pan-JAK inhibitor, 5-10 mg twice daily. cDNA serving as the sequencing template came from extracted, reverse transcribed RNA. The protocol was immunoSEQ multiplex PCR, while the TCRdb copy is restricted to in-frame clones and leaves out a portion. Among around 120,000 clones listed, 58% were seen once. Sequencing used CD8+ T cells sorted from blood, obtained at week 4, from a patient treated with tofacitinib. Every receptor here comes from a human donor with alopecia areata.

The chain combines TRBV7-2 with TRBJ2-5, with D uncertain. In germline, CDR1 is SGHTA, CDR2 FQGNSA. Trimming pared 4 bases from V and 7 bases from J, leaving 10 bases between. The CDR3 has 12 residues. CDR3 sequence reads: CASSSPPGTQYF. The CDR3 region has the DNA TGTGCCAGCAGCTCCCCCCCAGGGACCCAGTACTTC.

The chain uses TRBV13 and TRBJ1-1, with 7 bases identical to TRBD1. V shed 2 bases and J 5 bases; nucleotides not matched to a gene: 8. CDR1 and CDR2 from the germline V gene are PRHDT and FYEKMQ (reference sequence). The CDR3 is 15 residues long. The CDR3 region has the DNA TGTGCCAGCAGCTTACAGACAGGGTTGGGGACTGAAGCTTTCTTT. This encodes CASSLQTGLGTEAFF.

CDR3 sequence reads: CASSLSWYASGSGELFF. CDR3 bases: TGTGCCAGCAGTTTATCCTGGTACGCTAGCGGCTCCGGGGAGCTGTTTTTT. This sequence joins TRBV27 and TRBJ2-2; 7 positions match TRBD2. Per the germline V gene, CDR1 is MNHEY and CDR2 is SMNVEV (reference sequence). The CDR3 loop spans 17 amino acids. V lost 0 bases and J lost 6; bases outside the gene matches: 10.

DNA for the CDR3: TGCGCCAGCAGCTTTATAGCGGCTAGCACAGATACGCAGTATTTT. It translates to CASSFIAASTDTQYF. The rearrangement joins TRBV5-1 to TRBJ2-3, with a tentative D call TRBD2 (6 bases). This CDR3 has 15 residues. The V gene lost 2 bases and the J gene lost 0 bases, with 10 bases spanning the gap. The germline gives CDR1 SGHRS, CDR2 YFSETQ.

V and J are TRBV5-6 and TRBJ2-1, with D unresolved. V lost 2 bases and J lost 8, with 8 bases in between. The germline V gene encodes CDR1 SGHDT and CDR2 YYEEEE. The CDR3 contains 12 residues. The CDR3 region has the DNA TGTGCCAGCAGCTTCCTTTTTGATGAGCAGTTCTTC. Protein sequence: CASSFLFDEQFF.

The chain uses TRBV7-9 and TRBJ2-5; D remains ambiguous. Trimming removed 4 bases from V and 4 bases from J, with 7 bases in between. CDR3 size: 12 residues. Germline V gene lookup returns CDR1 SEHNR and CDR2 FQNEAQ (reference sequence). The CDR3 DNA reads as TGTGCCAGCAGCTACGGACGAGAGACCCAGTACTTC. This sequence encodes CASSYGRETQYF.

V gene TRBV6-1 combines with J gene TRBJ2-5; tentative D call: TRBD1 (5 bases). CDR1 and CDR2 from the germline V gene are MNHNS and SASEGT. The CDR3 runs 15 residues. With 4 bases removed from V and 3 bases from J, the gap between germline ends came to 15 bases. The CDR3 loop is CASSGAGFKKETQYF. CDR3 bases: TGTGCCAGCAGTGGGGCAGGGTTTAAGAAAGAGACCCAGTACTTC.

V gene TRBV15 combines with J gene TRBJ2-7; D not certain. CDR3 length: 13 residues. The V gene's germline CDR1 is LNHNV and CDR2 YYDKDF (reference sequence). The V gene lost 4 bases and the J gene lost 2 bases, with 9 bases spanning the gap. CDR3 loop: CATSTDRAYEQYF. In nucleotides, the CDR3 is TGTGCCACCAGCACGGACCGGGCCTACGAGCAGTACTTC.

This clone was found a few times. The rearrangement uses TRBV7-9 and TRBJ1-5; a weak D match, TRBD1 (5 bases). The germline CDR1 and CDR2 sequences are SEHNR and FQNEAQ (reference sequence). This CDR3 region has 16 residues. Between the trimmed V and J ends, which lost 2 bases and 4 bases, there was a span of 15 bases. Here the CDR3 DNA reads TGTGCCAGCAGCTTAAGTCGTGGGGGACGAAATCAGCCCCAGCATTTT. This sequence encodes CASSLSRGGRNQPQHF.